These T cell receptor beta chains were read from a single sample in a study of blood T cell repertoires in COVID-19. Some clones are missing from TCRdb's copy, which holds only in-frame ones; the method was immunoSEQ multiplex PCR. The sample has some 250,000 clones, roughly 86% seen once. The source material was peripheral blood. The receptors come from a woman aged 30 to 39 who had recovered from COVID-19. CDR3s include the opening cysteine and the closing phenylalanine or tryptophan. Each record gives: D gene, J gene, CDR3 length, V gene, clone size, CDR3 protein, CDR3 DNA. D genes are given only for firm matches. Clone size is shown for a subset of rows, as once, few, many or a class of expanded clone.

D gene: NA
J gene: TRBJ2-5
CDR3 length: 13
V gene: TRBV5-3
clone size: once
CDR3 protein: CARSLGQKETQYF
CDR3 DNA: TGTGCCAGAAGCTTGGGTCAAAAAGAGACCCAGTACTTC

D gene: NA
J gene: TRBJ1-2
CDR3 length: 15
V gene: TRBV6-2/TRBV6-3
clone size: NA
CDR3 protein: CASSYGQGEVYGYTF
CDR3 DNA: TGTGCCAGCAGTTATGGTCAGGGTGAAGTTTATGGCTACACCTTC

D gene: NA
J gene: TRBJ2-1
CDR3 length: 17
V gene: TRBV3-1/TRBV3-2
clone size: NA
CDR3 protein: CASSQVSGKNSYNEQFF
CDR3 DNA: TGTGCCAGCAGCCAAGTTTCCGGGAAAAACTCCTACAATGAGCAGTTCTTC

D gene: TRBD2
J gene: TRBJ2-5
CDR3 length: 15
V gene: TRBV5-1
clone size: NA
CDR3 protein: CASSISGGQGETQYF
CDR3 DNA: TGCGCCAGCAGCATCAGCGGGGGGCAGGGTGAGACCCAGTACTTC

D gene: TRBD2
J gene: TRBJ2-7
CDR3 length: 15
V gene: TRBV10-3
clone size: NA
CDR3 protein: CAASEKLASTYEQYF
CDR3 DNA: TGTGCCGCGTCCGAGAAACTAGCGTCTACCTACGAGCAGTACTTC

D gene: NA
J gene: TRBJ1-6
CDR3 length: 14
V gene: TRBV4-3
clone size: NA
CDR3 protein: CASSPGQANSPLHF
CDR3 DNA: TGCGCCAGCAGCCCTGGACAAGCAAATTCACCCCTCCACTTT

D gene: NA
J gene: TRBJ2-5
CDR3 length: 15
V gene: TRBV7-6
clone size: NA
CDR3 protein: CASSLGGGRQETQYF
CDR3 DNA: TGTGCCAGCAGCTTGGGAGGGGGAAGACAAGAGACCCAGTACTTC

D gene: TRBD1
J gene: TRBJ1-2
CDR3 length: 16
V gene: TRBV2
clone size: few
CDR3 protein: CASSPDRALKGGGYTF
CDR3 DNA: TGTGCCAGCAGTCCGGACAGGGCCCTGAAAGGAGGAGGCTACACCTTC

D gene: NA
J gene: TRBJ1-1
CDR3 length: 14
V gene: TRBV5-4
clone size: NA
CDR3 protein: CASSLGGVGTEAFF
CDR3 DNA: TGTGCCAGCAGCTTGGGCGGGGTAGGAACTGAAGCTTTCTTT

D gene: TRBD2
J gene: TRBJ2-5
CDR3 length: 15
V gene: TRBV3-1/TRBV3-2
clone size: NA
CDR3 protein: CASSQVAGRGETQYF
CDR3 DNA: TGTGCCAGCAGCCAAGTAGCGGGGAGAGGGGAGACCCAGTACTTC

D gene: TRBD1
J gene: TRBJ2-7
CDR3 length: 16
V gene: TRBV9
clone size: NA
CDR3 protein: CASSVGQGASNYEQYF
CDR3 DNA: TGTGCCAGCAGCGTAGGCCAGGGGGCCTCCAACTACGAGCAGTACTTC

D gene: TRBD2
J gene: TRBJ2-5
CDR3 length: 19
V gene: TRBV6-1
clone size: NA
CDR3 protein: CASSEIPNSGVYPGETQYF
CDR3 DNA: TGTGCCAGCAGTGAGATTCCGAATAGCGGGGTCTATCCGGGGGAGACCCAGTACTTC

D gene: TRBD1
J gene: TRBJ1-1
CDR3 length: 17
V gene: TRBV19
clone size: few
CDR3 protein: CASSSGGFQGARREAFF
CDR3 DNA: TGTGCCAGTAGTAGCGGCGGGTTTCAGGGGGCGCGGAGAGAAGCTTTCTTT

D gene: TRBD1
J gene: TRBJ1-2
CDR3 length: 17
V gene: TRBV3-1/TRBV3-2
clone size: NA
CDR3 protein: CASSQEWSRGRNYGYTF
CDR3 DNA: TGTGCCAGCAGCCAAGAATGGAGCAGGGGGCGTAACTATGGCTACACCTTC

D gene: TRBD2
J gene: TRBJ2-1
CDR3 length: 14
V gene: TRBV6-1
clone size: few
CDR3 protein: CASSDQRGYNEQFF
CDR3 DNA: TGTGCCAGCAGTGACCAGCGGGGGTACAATGAGCAGTTCTTC

D gene: TRBD1
J gene: TRBJ1-4
CDR3 length: 16
V gene: TRBV5-1
clone size: few
CDR3 protein: CASSLAPTGSFEKLFF
CDR3 DNA: TGCGCCAGCAGCTTGGCTCCGACAGGGTCCTTTGAAAAACTGTTTTTT

D gene: NA
J gene: TRBJ1-5
CDR3 length: 16
V gene: TRBV7-2
clone size: NA
CDR3 protein: CASSLEALLGGGSQHF
CDR3 DNA: TGTGCCAGCAGCTTAGAGGCGCTTCTGGGAGGAGGATCCCAGCATTTT

D gene: TRBD1
J gene: TRBJ1-1
CDR3 length: 18
V gene: TRBV5-6
clone size: NA
CDR3 protein: CASSWSFDRGELNTEAFF
CDR3 DNA: TGTGCCAGCAGCTGGTCGTTTGACAGGGGTGAATTGAACACTGAAGCTTTCTTT

D gene: TRBD1
J gene: TRBJ1-2
CDR3 length: 13
V gene: TRBV14
clone size: NA
CDR3 protein: CASSLTGTGGYTF
CDR3 DNA: TGTGCCAGCAGCCTGACAGGGACTGGTGGCTACACCTTC

D gene: NA
J gene: TRBJ1-1
CDR3 length: 16
V gene: TRBV27
clone size: NA
CDR3 protein: CASSFLPGEMNTEAFF
CDR3 DNA: TGTGCCAGCAGTTTTTTGCCAGGGGAAATGAACACTGAAGCTTTCTTT

D gene: NA
J gene: TRBJ1-3
CDR3 length: 16
V gene: TRBV18
clone size: few
CDR3 protein: CASSPARSVAGNTIYF
CDR3 DNA: TGTGCCAGCTCACCTGCTCGGTCCGTTGCCGGAAACACCATATATTTT

D gene: TRBD2
J gene: TRBJ2-7
CDR3 length: 16
V gene: TRBV5-1
clone size: NA
CDR3 protein: CASSFAPLADSYEQYF
CDR3 DNA: TGCGCCAGCAGCTTTGCCCCACTAGCGGACTCCTACGAGCAGTACTTC

D gene: TRBD1
J gene: TRBJ1-2
CDR3 length: 15
V gene: TRBV19
clone size: NA
CDR3 protein: CASSTQSRGRDGYTF
CDR3 DNA: TGTGCCAGTAGTACCCAAAGCAGGGGGCGCGATGGCTACACCTTC

D gene: NA
J gene: TRBJ1-1
CDR3 length: 14
V gene: TRBV7-9
clone size: NA
CDR3 protein: CASSLPPQNTEAFF
CDR3 DNA: TGTGCCAGCAGCTTACCTCCACAGAACACTGAAGCTTTCTTT

D gene: NA
J gene: TRBJ1-5
CDR3 length: 22
V gene: TRBV1
clone size: NA
CDR3 protein: CTSSKNNGTAQVLGYSNQPQHF
CDR3 DNA: TGCACCAGCAGCAAGAATAACGGGACAGCACAAGTGTTGGGCTATAGCAATCAGCCCCAGCATTTT

D gene: TRBD2
J gene: TRBJ2-5
CDR3 length: 12
V gene: TRBV2
clone size: NA
CDR3 protein: CASKSSGGREYF
CDR3 DNA: TGTGCCAGCAAATCGAGCGGGGGGCGGGAGTACTTC

D gene: NA
J gene: TRBJ1-1
CDR3 length: 15
V gene: TRBV5-1
clone size: NA
CDR3 protein: CASSLDGGMNTEAFF
CDR3 DNA: TGCGCCAGCAGCTTGGACGGCGGGATGAACACTGAAGCTTTCTTT

D gene: TRBD2
J gene: TRBJ2-7
CDR3 length: 15
V gene: TRBV13
clone size: NA
CDR3 protein: CASSFSTSGGYEQYF
CDR3 DNA: TGTGCCAGCAGCTTTAGTACTAGCGGGGGCTACGAGCAGTACTTC

D gene: TRBD1
J gene: TRBJ1-5
CDR3 length: 17
V gene: TRBV7-9
clone size: NA
CDR3 protein: CASSLSPGTGAGQPQHF
CDR3 DNA: TGTGCCAGCAGCTTATCTCCTGGGACAGGGGCCGGTCAGCCCCAGCATTTT

D gene: NA
J gene: TRBJ1-1
CDR3 length: 13
V gene: TRBV5-6
clone size: NA
CDR3 protein: CASSLSSNTEAFF
CDR3 DNA: TGTGCCAGCAGCTTAAGCTCCAACACTGAAGCTTTCTTT

D gene: NA
J gene: TRBJ1-1
CDR3 length: 13
V gene: TRBV6-1
clone size: NA
CDR3 protein: CASSEVRITEAFF
CDR3 DNA: TGTGCCAGCAGTGAGGTGAGGATCACTGAAGCTTTCTTT

D gene: NA
J gene: TRBJ2-5
CDR3 length: 14
V gene: TRBV7-9
clone size: NA
CDR3 protein: CASSPPEGQETQYF
CDR3 DNA: TGTGCCAGCAGCCCTCCGGAGGGACAAGAGACCCAGTACTTC

D gene: NA
J gene: TRBJ2-7
CDR3 length: 14
V gene: TRBV19
clone size: NA
CDR3 protein: CASSIGTTGSEQYF
CDR3 DNA: TGTGCCAGTAGTATAGGGACAACCGGGAGTGAGCAGTACTTC

D gene: TRBD1
J gene: TRBJ1-2
CDR3 length: 14
V gene: TRBV2
clone size: NA
CDR3 protein: CASSLGTKGAGYTF
CDR3 DNA: TGTGCCAGCAGTTTAGGGACCAAGGGGGCGGGCTACACCTTC

D gene: TRBD1
J gene: TRBJ1-2
CDR3 length: 14
V gene: TRBV2
clone size: NA
CDR3 protein: CASKANRGDYGYTF
CDR3 DNA: TGTGCCAGCAAGGCCAACAGGGGGGACTATGGCTACACCTTC

D gene: TRBD2
J gene: TRBJ2-7
CDR3 length: 15
V gene: TRBV9
clone size: NA
CDR3 protein: CASSTRDYTSYEQYF
CDR3 DNA: TGTGCCAGCAGCACCCGGGACTACACCTCCTACGAGCAGTACTTC

D gene: NA
J gene: TRBJ1-2
CDR3 length: 13
V gene: TRBV7-2
clone size: NA
CDR3 protein: CASRSQGNYGYTF
CDR3 DNA: TGTGCCAGCAGGTCTCAGGGTAACTATGGCTACACCTTC

D gene: TRBD1
J gene: TRBJ2-1
CDR3 length: 15
V gene: TRBV6-1
clone size: NA
CDR3 protein: CASSEGGTAFNEQFF
CDR3 DNA: TGTGCCAGCAGTGAAGGTGGGACAGCCTTCAATGAGCAGTTCTTC

D gene: NA
J gene: TRBJ1-3
CDR3 length: 15
V gene: TRBV3-1/TRBV3-2
clone size: NA
CDR3 protein: CASSRGAGSGNTIYF
CDR3 DNA: TGTGCCAGCAGCCGCGGGGCTGGATCGGGAAACACCATATATTTT

D gene: TRBD2
J gene: TRBJ2-1
CDR3 length: 15
V gene: TRBV4-2
clone size: NA
CDR3 protein: CASSPGLAEYNEQFF
CDR3 DNA: TGTGCCAGCAGCCCGGGACTAGCTGAATACAATGAGCAGTTCTTC

D gene: NA
J gene: TRBJ1-2
CDR3 length: 14
V gene: TRBV5-1
clone size: NA
CDR3 protein: CASSFGHLAGGYTF
CDR3 DNA: TGCGCCAGCAGCTTCGGACATCTCGCTGGGGGCTACACCTTC

D gene: NA
J gene: TRBJ2-3
CDR3 length: 13
V gene: TRBV11-3
clone size: NA
CDR3 protein: CASSGGFTDTQYF
CDR3 DNA: TGTGCCAGCAGCGGGGGGTTCACAGATACGCAGTATTTT

D gene: NA
J gene: TRBJ2-7
CDR3 length: 15
V gene: TRBV11-2
clone size: NA
CDR3 protein: CASSLDRSQVYEQYF
CDR3 DNA: TGTGCCAGCAGCCTCGACAGGAGTCAAGTGTACGAGCAGTACTTC

D gene: TRBD2
J gene: TRBJ2-1
CDR3 length: 17
V gene: TRBV18
clone size: NA
CDR3 protein: CASSPPGLAGGGNEQFF
CDR3 DNA: TGTGCCAGCTCACCGCCGGGACTAGCGGGGGGAGGGAATGAGCAGTTCTTC

D gene: TRBD2
J gene: TRBJ2-1
CDR3 length: 16
V gene: TRBV25-1
clone size: few
CDR3 protein: CASSELAGGKTDEQFF
CDR3 DNA: TGTGCCAGCAGTGAACTGGCGGGGGGAAAGACTGATGAGCAGTTCTTC

D gene: NA
J gene: TRBJ1-1
CDR3 length: 12
V gene: TRBV29-1
clone size: NA
CDR3 protein: CSVELRDLKAFF
CDR3 DNA: TGCAGCGTTGAATTAAGAGATCTGAAAGCTTTCTTT

D gene: NA
J gene: TRBJ1-2
CDR3 length: 14
V gene: TRBV12-5
clone size: NA
CDR3 protein: CASGFTGITQGYTF
CDR3 DNA: TGTGCTAGTGGATTTACAGGGATAACCCAGGGCTACACCTTC

D gene: NA
J gene: TRBJ2-7
CDR3 length: 13
V gene: TRBV27
clone size: NA
CDR3 protein: CASSLVSSYEQYF
CDR3 DNA: TGTGCCAGCAGTTTAGTCAGCTCCTACGAGCAGTACTTC

D gene: NA
J gene: TRBJ1-6
CDR3 length: 19
V gene: TRBV2
clone size: once
CDR3 protein: CASSEVGGELSSYNSPLHF
CDR3 DNA: TGTGCCAGCAGTGAGGTTGGGGGGGAATTAAGCTCCTATAATTCACCCCTCCACTTT

D gene: TRBD1
J gene: TRBJ2-7
CDR3 length: 12
V gene: TRBV6-6
clone size: NA
CDR3 protein: CASSIRDREQYF
CDR3 DNA: TGTGCCAGTTCAATCCGGGACAGGGAGCAGTACTTC

D gene: TRBD1
J gene: TRBJ1-2
CDR3 length: 15
V gene: TRBV6-1
clone size: NA
CDR3 protein: CASSEIGTVGYGYTF
CDR3 DNA: TGTGCCAGCAGTGAAATAGGGACAGTGGGCTATGGCTACACCTTC

D gene: NA
J gene: TRBJ1-4
CDR3 length: 13
V gene: TRBV7-4
clone size: NA
CDR3 protein: CASDLRVNEKLFF
CDR3 DNA: TGTGCCAGCGATTTGAGGGTTAATGAAAAACTGTTTTTT